The entry below gives a single T cell receptor beta chain sequence along with its context. Those enrolled, adults aged about 18 to 95 years, came from around 25 US areas. All exposed participants met a person with COVID-19 within 2 weeks before entering the study. The sample originates from a study of blood T cell repertoires in COVID-19. With V trimmed by 5 bases and J by 7 bases, 11 bases remained unmatched. The CDR3 loop spans 15 amino acids. CDR1 and CDR2 from the germline V gene are GTSNPN and SVGIG (reference sequence). Original processing methods: Using reference gene primer amplification, nucleated cell counts were estimated. TCRdb's copy holds only in-frame clones and misses some; the assay was immunoSEQ multiplex PCR. The V and J calls and clone size come from that table; D and trimming were worked out from the DNA. Among about 300,000 clones listed, under 90% were seen once.

The TCR was taken from a woman in her fifties or sixties who had been exposed to COVID-19. The genes are TRBV30 and TRBJ2-4; 10 bases line up with TRBD1. Sequencing was carried out using PBMCs or T cells enriched from blood (not recorded which). DNA of the CDR3: TGTGCCTGGGGACCGGGACAGGGGATATTCAACATTCAGTACTTC. Translation gives CAWGPGQGIFNIQYF.